This TCR beta chain comes out of a study of blood T cell repertoires in COVID-19. Looking at the study overall: Whether acute or convalescent, the COVID-19 samples came from the United States, Italy and Spain. Sources were T cells, B-cell-depleted T cells, or PBMCs; the material itself was cDNA or gDNA.

Per the original data handling: For nucleated cells, counts were estimated from reference gene primer amplification. Here immunoSEQ multiplex PCR was the method, and the copy in TCRdb shows in-frame clones only, minus some. V, J and clone size were drawn from that table, and D and trimming were deduced from the DNA. The sample has 120,000 or so clones, roughly 80% seen once. The CDR3 consists of 16 residues. V was shortened by 6 bases and J by 2 bases, with 14 bases between the two germline ends. Germline V gene data show CDR1 as KGHSH and CDR2 as LQKENI. Material for sequencing was peripheral blood. The sequence was collected from a woman aged 50 to 65 with acute or convalescent COVID-19. This chain joins TRBV18 and TRBJ2-6; the D is unclear. CDR3 sequence (DNA): TGTGCCAGCTCCCAGGTAAATCAACCTGGGGCCAACGTCCTGACTTTC. Amino acids: CASSQVNQPGANVLTF.